This T cell receptor (beta chain) came from a study of CD8 T cells in Susac syndrome. Random-hexamer reverse transcription was applied to roughly 0.45 to 1 ug RNA. MiXCR, applied by TCRdb to the immunoSEQ multiplex PCR reads, yields one record per CDR3 protein. This sample yields just over 150,000 distinct CDR3 sequences, of which about 95% are seen a single time; roughly 0.15% belongs to the top ten. V shed 3 bases and J shed 2 bases, with 12 bases lying between them. Germline V gene sequence: CDR1 SGDLS, CDR2 YYNGEE. This CDR3 has 15 residues. The specimen was CD4+ T cells from PBMCs. V is TRBV9 and J is TRBJ1-3; weak D call: TRBD1 (5 bases). This TCR was recovered from a human donor with Susac syndrome. CDR3 in DNA: TGTGCCAGCAGCGCCGATTTGGGGGCTGGAAACACCATATATTTT. Translated: CASSADLGAGNTIYF.